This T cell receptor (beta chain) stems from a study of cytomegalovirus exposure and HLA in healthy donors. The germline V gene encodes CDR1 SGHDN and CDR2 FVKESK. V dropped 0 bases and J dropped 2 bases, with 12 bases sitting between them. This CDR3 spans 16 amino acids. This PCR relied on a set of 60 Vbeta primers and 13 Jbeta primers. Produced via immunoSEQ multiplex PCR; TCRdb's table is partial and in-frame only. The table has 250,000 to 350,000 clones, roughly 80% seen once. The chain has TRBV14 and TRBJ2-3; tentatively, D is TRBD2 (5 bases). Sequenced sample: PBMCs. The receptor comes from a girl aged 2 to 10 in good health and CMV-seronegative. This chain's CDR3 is CASSQDGGSLTDTQYF. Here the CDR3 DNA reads TGTGCCAGCAGCCAAGATGGAGGTTCCCTCACAGATACGCAGTATTTT.